The 3 T cell receptor beta chains in this list originate from one sample, sequenced in a study of blood T cell repertoires in COVID-19. Libraries were prepared by immunoSEQ multiplex PCR; TCRdb keeps only in-frame clonotypes and omits some of them. The sample lists 110,000 to 150,000 clones; 70% to 80% were seen once. The sequencing input was peripheral blood. The receptors were gathered from a woman in her seventies with COVID-19, enrolled during active disease.

This clone was detected only once. The V gene is TRBV5-8, the J gene TRBJ1-2; 10 bases line up with TRBD1. V shed 1 base and J 4 bases; nucleotides not matched to a gene: 7. This CDR3 comprises 16 residues. Germline lookup yields CDR1 SGHTS and CDR2 YDEGEE. The CDR3 sequence: CASSLTGGTGAYGYTF. CDR3 coding DNA: TGTGCCAGCAGCTTGACCGGAGGGACAGGGGCCTATGGCTACACCTTC.

The genes are TRBV9 and TRBJ1-2, with D perhaps matching TRBD1 (6 bases). Germline CDR1 and CDR2: SGDLS and YYNGEE. CDR3 size: 14 residues. V lost 4 bases and J lost 2, with 12 bases in between. CDR3 protein: CASSPGTLNYGYTF. The CDR3 region has the DNA TGTGCCAGCAGCCCAGGGACACTGAACTATGGCTACACCTTC.

J is TRBJ1-5 and V is TRBV7-9, with D possibly TRBD1 on 5 matching bases. This CDR3 spans 15 amino acids. In germline, CDR1 is SEHNR, CDR2 FQNEAQ (reference sequence). The V end was cut by 5 bases, the J end by 6 bases, with 17 bases between. CDR3 loop: CASSNGLGGIQPQHF. In DNA form, the CDR3 reads TGTGCCAGCAGCAATGGACTCGGGGGGATTCAGCCCCAGCATTTT.